The 32 T cell receptor beta chains listed next were all sequenced from one sample in a study of response to subunit inactivated influenza vaccine. TCRdb passed the RT-PCR reads through MiXCR, listing each CDR3 protein once. Of 400,000 to 650,000 distinct CDR3 sequences in the sample, approximately 7.3% were seen once. The input for sequencing was PBMCs from blood, taken about 23 months after vaccination. The receptors were gathered from a man between 50 and 69 years old who received an inactivated influenza vaccine.

This clonotype was counted at least ten times. This rearrangement joins TRBV12-3 or TRBV12-4 to TRBJ1-5; weak D call: TRBD1 (5 bases). The CDR3 consists of 13 residues. With 6 bases removed from V and 7 bases from J, the gap between germline ends came to 13 bases. Here the CDR3 DNA reads TGTGCCAGCAGCTTACAGGTTGGGCAGCCCCAGCATTTT. Protein: CASSLQVGQPQHF.

This clonotype came up many times. The rearrangement links TRBV20-1 to TRBJ2-1; D gene uncertain. The CDR3 spans 10 residues. Trimming took 4 bases from V and 5 from J, leaving 3 bases between them. Germline CDR1 reads DFQATT; CDR2 reads SNEGSKA (reference sequence). The CDR3 DNA reads TGCAGTGCTACGGACAATGAGCAGTTCTTC. Its translation is CSATDNEQFF.

This clonotype came up a few times. The rearrangement uses TRBV20-1 and TRBJ2-1, with D perhaps given as TRBD1 or TRBD2 (5 bases each). Trimming took off 6 bases at V and 8 bases at J, with 17 bases between the two ends. CDR3 length equals 13 residues. Germline lookup yields CDR1 DFQATT and CDR2 SNEGSKA (reference sequence). In nucleotides, the CDR3 is TGCAGTGCAATTCCGGGACCGTGGGATGAGCAGTTCTTC. Translating gives CSAIPGPWDEQFF.

The rearrangement joins TRBV6-4 to TRBJ2-1, with D possibly matching TRBD1 (6 bases). The germline gives CDR1 MRHNA, CDR2 SNTAGT. The germline V and J ends were trimmed by 7 bases and 0 bases, with 22 bases remaining between them. The CDR3 sequence is 18 residues long. CDR3 protein: CASIGPGHRLSSYNEQFF. The CDR3 DNA sequence: TGTGCCAGCATCGGACCGGGACACAGGCTCAGCTCCTACAATGAGCAGTTCTTC.

This clonotype was counted many times. The chain uses TRBV5-1 and TRBJ2-7; D is ambiguous. CDR3 length equals 13 residues. Germline-derived CDR1 and CDR2 are SGHRS and YFSETQ. V lost 5 bases and J lost 3, with 12 bases in between. The CDR3 coding sequence is TGCGCCAGCAGTCCTGAAAAACGCTACGAGCAGTACTTC. Its translation is CASSPEKRYEQYF. The variable domain in full, with the rest retrieved from reference TRBV5-1 and TRBJ2-7, is KAGVTQTPRYLIKTRGQQVTLSCSPISGHRSVSWYQQTPGQGLQFLFEYFSETQRNKGNFPGRFSGRQFSNSRSEMNVSTLELGDSALYLCASSPEKRYEQYFGPGTRLTVT.

CDR3 in amino acids: CASSWRLGQQYF. For the CDR3, the DNA is TGTGCCAGCAGTTGGAGGCTGGGACAGCAGTACTTC. V gene TRBV28 combines with J gene TRBJ2-7; D could derive from TRBD1 or TRBD2 (5 bases each). V was cut by 4 bases and J by 8 bases, with 12 bases left in between. The CDR3 covers 12 residues. Germline assignment: CDR1 MDHEN and CDR2 SYDVKM.

This clonotype turned up a few times. The chain joins TRBV12-3 or TRBV12-4 to TRBJ2-5, with 9 positions matching TRBD1. The CDR3 has 16 residues. J lost 5 bases, V lost 3 bases, and 10 bases had no gene match. The CDR3 is CASSFLSGQGRETQYF. Here the CDR3 DNA reads TGTGCCAGCAGTTTCTTATCCGGACAGGGGAGGGAGACCCAGTACTTC.

This clonotype was counted only a few times. V and J are TRBV24-1 and TRBJ2-5, with 10 bases matching TRBD1. J lost 4 bases, V lost 3 bases, and 7 bases had no gene match. CDR1 is KGHDR and CDR2 is SFDVKD in the germline V gene. This CDR3 region has 16 residues. CDR3 sequence (DNA): TGTGCCACCAGTGATAGCCTGACAGGGGGCGGAGAGACCCAGTACTTC. Its protein is CATSDSLTGGGETQYF.

This clonotype was observed at least ten times. The J gene is TRBJ2-7, the V gene TRBV20-1; 7 nucleotides match TRBD2. V trimming: 5 bases; J trimming: 3 bases; junction bases outside the gene matches: 10. The CDR3 length is 14 residues. Germline CDR1 and CDR2: DFQATT and SNEGSKA (reference sequence). CDR3 bases: TGCAGTGCTCCGGGGAGGGGAAGGGTCTACGAGCAGTACTTC. As protein: CSAPGRGRVYEQYF.

V gene TRBV7-2 combines with J gene TRBJ1-2, with TRBD1 identical over 8 bases. Per germline, CDR1 SGHTA and CDR2 FQGNSA. With 6 bases clipped from V and 3 bases from J, the junction kept 6 bases outside the gene matches. The CDR3 has 14 amino acids. The CDR3 reads CASRDRVGDYGYTF. As DNA, the CDR3 is TGTGCCAGCAGGGACAGGGTTGGGGACTATGGCTACACCTTC.

This clonotype appeared a few times. The chain is built from TRBV7-9 and TRBJ2-2; TRBD1 matches at 9 bases. V dropped 5 bases and J dropped 6; count of bases not matched to a gene: 7. This CDR3 has 15 amino acids. CDR1 and CDR2 from the germline V gene are SEHNR and FQNEAQ (reference sequence). DNA of the CDR3: TGTGCCAGCAGCAACAGACAGGGGGTGTCCGGGGAGCTGTTTTTT. It specifies CASSNRQGVSGELFF.

This clonotype was counted only a few times. The chain employs TRBV10-3 and TRBJ2-5, with D possibly matching TRBD1 (6 bases). Germline V gives CDR1 ENHRY, CDR2 SYGVKD. Between the trimmed V and J ends, which lost 0 bases and 0 bases, there was a span of 14 bases. The CDR3 has 17 residues. CDR3 DNA sequence: TGTGCCATCAGTGAGTCGTCGGGCCAGGGGTACCAAGAGACCCAGTACTTC. It specifies CAISESSGQGYQETQYF.

This clonotype has at least ten counts. This chain connects TRBV10-2 to TRBJ2-1; possible D gene TRBD2, 5 bases. The CDR3 extends over 14 amino acids. Germline values: CDR1 WSHSY, CDR2 SAAADI. V lost 3 bases, J lost 4 bases, and 10 bases lay in between. For the CDR3, the DNA is TGCGCCAGCAGTGATGAGGGCGCGTACAATGAGCAGTTCTTC. Translated, it gives CASSDEGAYNEQFF.

A note on this clonotype: It may be a read error: a sequence one base away is much more abundant. This sequence joins TRBV6-2 or TRBV6-3 and TRBJ2-6; D unresolved. The CDR3 runs 13 residues. V was cut by 7 bases and J by 0 bases, with 4 bases left in between. The germline gives CDR1 MNHEY, CDR2 SVGEGT. The CDR3 coding sequence is TGTGCCAGCACCCCCTCTGGGGCCAACGTCCTGACTTTC. It translates to CASTPSGANVLTF.

This chain uses TRBV5-1 with TRBJ2-3; D not resolved. The CDR3 is 14 amino acids. Trimming pared 0 bases from V and 4 bases from J, leaving 9 bases between. Looked up from germline, CDR1 is SGHRS and CDR2 is YFSETQ. The CDR3 DNA follows: TGCGCCAGCAGCTTGGCGGTGTCCGCAGATACGCAGTATTTT. The encoded protein is CASSLAVSADTQYF.

This clonotype was found many times. The V and J genes are TRBV20-1 and TRBJ2-1; D might be TRBD2 (5 bases). The ends were cut back, 6 bases at V and 7 bases at J, with 19 bases in the middle. Per the germline V gene, CDR1 is DFQATT and CDR2 is SNEGSKA (reference sequence). This CDR3 region has 14 residues. The chain's CDR3 is CSAARTSGVNEQFF. DNA of the CDR3: TGCAGTGCGGCCCGCACCAGCGGAGTTAATGAGCAGTTCTTC.

The chain recombines TRBV10-3 with TRBJ2-1, with TRBD2 identical over 7 bases. Trimming cost V 6 bases and J 7 bases; bases outside gene matches: 12. Per germline, CDR1 ENHRY and CDR2 SYGVKD. This CDR3 has 15 amino acids. The CDR3 nucleotides read TGTGCCATCAGGCCGGGAGGCATTAGAACAAATGAGCAGTTCTTC. It yields the protein CAIRPGGIRTNEQFF.

There are a few counts of this clonotype. V is TRBV7-2 and J is TRBJ2-6; D is ambiguous. Germline V gives CDR1 SGHTA, CDR2 FQGNSA. Trimming took off 7 bases at V and 0 bases at J, with 10 bases between the two ends. This CDR3 region has 15 residues. The CDR3 is CASTGPISGANVLTF. The CDR3 coding sequence is TGTGCCAGCACGGGCCCCATCTCTGGGGCCAACGTCCTGACTTTC.

The rearrangement links TRBV20-1 to TRBJ2-2; 12 nucleotides agree with TRBD2. The CDR3 runs 17 residues. Trimming cost V 4 bases and J 3 bases; bases outside gene matches: 9. Germline CDR1 is DFQATT and CDR2 is SNEGSKA (reference sequence). The CDR3, as DNA: TGCAGTGCTAAGGGAGGAGGACTAGCGGGACACACCGGGGAGCTGTTTTTT. It is translated as CSAKGGGLAGHTGELFF.

The CDR3, as DNA: TGCAGCGTGCCGACACCGAACACCGGGGAGCTGTTTTTT. As protein: CSVPTPNTGELFF. J is TRBJ2-2 and V is TRBV29-1; no clear D. V lost 6 bases and J 0 bases, leaving 8 bases between the germline ends. CDR3 length equals 13 residues. The germline CDR1 and CDR2 sequences are SQVTM and ANQGSEA.

The chain carries TRBV6-2 or TRBV6-3 and TRBJ2-4, with D tentatively TRBD2 (6 bases). There are 13 residues in the CDR3. V was cut by 6 bases and J by 10 bases, with 16 bases left in between. Germline lookup yields CDR1 MNHEY and CDR2 SVGEGT. CDR3 coding DNA: TGTGCCAGCAGACCCGGGACTTCCCGTATTCAGTACTTC. Translated, it gives CASRPGTSRIQYF.

Ten or more counts support this clonotype. This chain links TRBV7-8 with TRBJ2-5; D call uncertain. Germline V gene sequence: CDR1 SGHVS, CDR2 FQNEAQ. The CDR3 runs 12 residues. Trimming cost V 7 bases and J 5 bases, with 11 bases left between them. CDR3 sequence: CASIGVSETQYF. In nucleotides, the CDR3 is TGTGCCAGCATAGGCGTGTCGGAGACCCAGTACTTC.

In this sample, this clonotype turned up a few times. The chain is built from TRBV20-1 and TRBJ2-5; either TRBD1 or TRBD2 may fit D (6 bases each). From germline, CDR1 is DFQATT and CDR2 SNEGSKA (reference sequence). V lost 6 bases and J 5 bases, leaving 19 bases between the germline ends. This CDR3 contains 14 residues. CDR3 DNA: TGCAGTGCCGGGGGCGCGGCGGGGCCGGAGACCCAGTACTTC. It yields the protein CSAGGAAGPETQYF.

This chain connects TRBV2 to TRBJ1-5; no reliable D call. The CDR3 consists of 14 residues. Trimming cost V 3 bases and J 4 bases, with 10 bases left between them. The germline CDR1 and CDR2 sequences are SNHLY and FYNNEI. CDR3 sequence: CASSDDIANQPQHF. The CDR3 DNA follows: TGTGCCAGCAGTGACGACATAGCGAATCAGCCCCAGCATTTT.

V gene TRBV3-1 combines with J gene TRBJ2-4; D is uncertain. V was shortened by 0 bases and J by 0 bases, with 6 bases between the two germline ends. The CDR3 extends over 15 amino acids. Germline V gene data show CDR1 as LGHDT and CDR2 as YNNKEL (reference sequence). The CDR3 loop is CASSQDQLAKNIQYF. The DNA of the CDR3 is TGTGCCAGCAGCCAAGATCAGCTAGCCAAAAACATTCAGTACTTC. Supplemented by reference TRBV3-1 and TRBJ2-4, the full variable domain reads DTAVSQTPKYLVTQMGNDKSIKCEQNLGHDTMYWYKQDSKKFLKIMFSYNNKELIINETVPNRFSPKSPDKAHLNLHINSLELGDSAVYFCASSQDQLAKNIQYFGAGTRLSVL.

In its sample, this clonotype was seen a few times. The rearrangement joins TRBV15 to TRBJ2-3; possibly TRBD1 or TRBD2 for D (6 bases each). This CDR3 spans 15 amino acids. The V end lost 3 bases, the J end lost 0 bases, and 10 bases lay between the germline ends. Germline V lookup: CDR1 LNHNV, CDR2 YYDKDF (reference sequence). This CDR3 is CATSRLGGSTDTQYF. The CDR3 DNA sequence: TGTGCCACCAGCAGGTTGGGGGGCAGCACAGATACGCAGTATTTT. The entire variable domain, with the rest obtained from reference TRBV15 and TRBJ2-3, is as follows: DAMVIQNPRYQVTQFGKPVTLSCSQTLNHNVMYWYQQKSSQAPKLLFHYYDKDFNNEADTPDNFQSRRPNTSFCFLDIRSPGLGDTAMYLCATSRLGGSTDTQYFGPGTRLTVL.

V is TRBV18 and J is TRBJ2-7; 8 bases fit TRBD2. From germline, CDR1 is KGHSH and CDR2 LQKENI. CDR3 length: 18 residues. Losses at the gene ends were 4 bases for V and 3 bases for J; bases not matched to a gene: 17. CDR3 protein: CASSLPRSSGFPLYEQYF. The CDR3 coding sequence is TGTGCCAGCTCACTCCCTAGGTCTAGCGGGTTTCCTCTCTACGAGCAGTACTTC.

V is TRBV30 and J is TRBJ2-2; possibly TRBD2 for D (6 bases). Germline V CDR1 and CDR2: GTSNPN, SVGIG (reference sequence). This CDR3 is 14 amino acids long. The V and J ends lost 1 base and 6 bases respectively, with 12 bases between them. In nucleotides, the CDR3 is TGTGCCTGGAGTGCGCGGGGCATCGCCGGGGAGCTGTTTTTT. Its translation is CAWSARGIAGELFF.

This chain uses TRBV29-1 with TRBJ1-1, with D hard to call. The ends were cut back, 3 bases at V and 1 base at J, with 12 bases in the middle. The CDR3 extends over 14 amino acids. Germline V gene data show CDR1 as SQVTM and CDR2 as ANQGSEA. The CDR3 loop is CSVDSASANTEAFF. CDR3 DNA sequence: TGCAGCGTTGATTCGGCGTCAGCGAACACTGAAGCTTTCTTT.

A few counts support this clonotype. This chain joins TRBV27 and TRBJ1-2; D is unclear. The V gene lost 5 bases and the J gene lost 2 bases, with 15 bases spanning the gap. The CDR3 is 15 residues long. Germline CDR1 and CDR2: MNHEY and SMNVEV (reference sequence). The CDR3 DNA reads as TGTGCCAGCAGTCCCTCGGAGGGCTTAAACTATGGCTACACCTTC. Encoded protein: CASSPSEGLNYGYTF.

The chain is built from TRBV12-3 or TRBV12-4 and TRBJ2-2, with D hard to call. Trimming left V 8 bases short and J 7 bases short, with 8 bases between. This CDR3 is built from 11 residues. For the CDR3, the DNA is TGTGCCAGCCGGGTGCTCGGGGAGCTGTTTTTT. This gives the protein CASRVLGELFF.

This clonotype has a handful of counts. This rearrangement joins TRBV7-2 to TRBJ1-5, with 7 bases matching TRBD1. The CDR3 contains 15 residues. V gave up 2 bases and J gave up 4 bases; unmatched junction bases: 5. The V gene's germline CDR1 is SGHTA and CDR2 FQGNSA. The CDR3, as DNA: TGTGCCAGCAGCTTACAACAGGGGTGGAATCAGCCCCAGCATTTT. Translating it yields CASSLQQGWNQPQHF. The full variable domain, its missing parts supplied by reference TRBV7-2 and TRBJ1-5, is GAGVSQSPSNKVTEKGKDVELRCDPISGHTALYWYRQSLGQGLEFLIYFQGNSAPDKSGLPSDRFSAERTGGSVSTLTIQRTQQEDSAVYLCASSLQQGWNQPQHFGDGTRLSIL.